A single T cell receptor (beta chain) is shown here with its context. Its antigen is not known. Produced via immunoSEQ multiplex PCR; TCRdb's table is partial and in-frame only. Counted here are about 6,900 clones, 75% occurring once; the ten biggest clones make up less than 20%. The data originate from a study of somatic mutations in cytotoxic T cells in rheumatoid arthritis. Study-wide background: Patient blood was drawn as 30 ml EDTA; the draw came right after diagnosis and before any treatment. The study's findings and limits: The authors did not know the antigen targets of the expanded CD8+ clones.

V lost 4 bases and J 6 bases, leaving 13 bases between the germline ends. The CDR3 is 14 residues long. The germline gives CDR1 SGHRS, CDR2 YFSETQ. The sequence came from an adult with rheumatoid arthritis. J is TRBJ1-4 and V is TRBV5-1, with TRBD1 as a possible D gene (6 bases). Source material: CD8+ T cells sorted from blood. CDR3 loop: CASSRTVGDEKLFF. In DNA, the CDR3 is TGCGCCAGCAGCAGGACAGTCGGGGATGAAAAACTGTTTTTT.